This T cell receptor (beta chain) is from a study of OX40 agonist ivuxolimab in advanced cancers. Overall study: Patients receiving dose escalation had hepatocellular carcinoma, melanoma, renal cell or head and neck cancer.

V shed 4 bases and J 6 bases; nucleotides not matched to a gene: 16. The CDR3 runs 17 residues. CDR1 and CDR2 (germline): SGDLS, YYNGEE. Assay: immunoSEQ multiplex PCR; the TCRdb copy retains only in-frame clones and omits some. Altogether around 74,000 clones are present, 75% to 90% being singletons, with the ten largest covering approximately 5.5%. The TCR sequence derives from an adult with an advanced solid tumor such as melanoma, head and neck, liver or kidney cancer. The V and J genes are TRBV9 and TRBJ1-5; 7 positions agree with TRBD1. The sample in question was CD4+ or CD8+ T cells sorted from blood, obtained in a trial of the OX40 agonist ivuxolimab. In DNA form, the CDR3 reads TGTGCCAGCAGCCCCAGAGGGGACAGCACCCCGGGTCAGCCCCAGCATTTT. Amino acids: CASSPRGDSTPGQPQHF.